This TCR beta chain derives from a study of beta chain features in type 1 diabetes. Comments on this clone: As yet, its antigen is unknown. This sample also contains other DNA sequences that code for the same CDR3.

The investigators reverse transcribed all of the isolated RNA, so they sequenced expressed TCRB transcripts. Clones were sequenced by immunoSEQ multiplex PCR, and TCRdb holds only the in-frame ones, with some missing. The sample gives about 700,000 clones, roughly 13% of which show up once; about 0.02% is in the top ten. Points from the study as a whole: Equally in patients and controls, shorter templates might have been favored by PCR. Patients showed naive, central memory and Treg TCRB repertoires that appeared more similar than those of healthy donors. Moderate but significant shortening of TCRB CDR3s was recorded in all four CD4+ subsets from Type 1 diabetes patients.

Germline CDR1 GTSNPN, CDR2 SVGIG (reference sequence). Trimming removed 3 bases at V and 0 bases at J, with 6 bases between. The CDR3 runs 13 residues. J is TRBJ1-3 and V is TRBV30; the D is unclear. Sequencing input: naive CD4+ T cells from blood. This sequence was found in a man younger than 30 with type 1 diabetes. The CDR3 DNA follows: TGTGCCTGGAGCCCCAACTCTGGAAACACCATATATTTT. Translation: CAWSPNSGNTIYF. Complete variable domain (other parts from reference TRBV30 and TRBJ1-3): SQTIHQWPATLVQPVGSPLSLECTVEGTSNPNLYWYRQAAGRGLQLLFYSVGIGQISSEVPQNLSASRPQDRQFILSSKKLLLSDSGFYLCAWSPNSGNTIYFGEGSWLTVV.